This record looks at one T cell receptor beta chain sequence and its context. The CDR3 totals 15 residues. Per germline, CDR1 MDHEN and CDR2 SYDVKM. V gave up 5 bases and J gave up 4 bases; unmatched junction bases: 9. The data were taken from a study of blood T cell repertoires in COVID-19. Study-wide context: T cells, B-cell-depleted T cells, or PBMCs provided the cDNA or gDNA that served as material.

The protocol was immunoSEQ multiplex PCR, while the TCRdb copy is restricted to in-frame clones and leaves out a portion. Among 100,000 to 110,000 clones listed, over 75% were seen once. The genes are TRBV28 and TRBJ2-7; 9 bases fit TRBD1. Sequencing was done on a sample of peripheral blood. The receptor was derived from a man in his thirties or forties in a cohort sampled during active COVID-19. The CDR3 sequence is CASSPYGTGRYEQYF. In nucleotides, the CDR3 is TGTGCCAGCAGTCCCTACGGGACAGGGCGGTACGAGCAGTACTTC.